This record looks at one T cell receptor (beta chain) sequence and its context. The antigen remains undetermined. A read error may account for a junction end that differs from germline. This record comes from a study of regulatory T cells in long-lasting Graves disease. About the research overall: Graves' patients diagnosed newly had used antithyroid drugs under 3 months.

Time point: newly diagnosed GD, antithyroid drugs for less than 3 months. The TCR library was made from RNA extracted from PBMCs. Construction of the TCR beta libraries employed iRepertoire HTBI primers in conjunction with Arm-PCR of CDR3 regions. MiXCR, run by TCRdb on the multiplex PCR reads, gives a single entry per CDR3 protein. The data contain about 210,000 distinct CDR3 sequences, around a fifth of them singletons. Study-wide results and caveats: Graves' patients with persistent disease showed TCR diversity lower than patients newly diagnosed. With approximately 3,000 shared public clonotypes, persistent patients exceeded new patients, who shared just over 950.

The CDR3 totals 15 residues. Germline V lookup: CDR1 DFQATT, CDR2 SNEGSKA (reference sequence). This sample was shared with a second study, whose subject was T cells in Graves' hyperthyroidism and ophthalmopathy. That report adds: Newly diagnosed hyperthyroidism, duration under 2 months, in patients aged 18 to 65.

V usage is TRBV20-1 and J usage is TRBJ1-4, with D hard to call. The input for sequencing was peripheral blood mononuclear cells (PBMCs), taken at new diagnosis, from a patient treated with antithyroid drugs. The sequence came from a woman aged 25 to 39 with Graves disease. CDR3 bases: TGCAGTGCTAGAGTTCACAATCCGGGTAATAAAAAACTGTTTTTT. It specifies CSARVHNPGNKKLFF.